One T cell receptor (beta chain) is described in this entry. Its cognate antigen is unknown. This sample is drawn from a study of cytomegalovirus exposure and HLA in healthy donors. Study-level results: The later analysis indicated that the majority of CMV-associated TCR beta chains appeared HLA-restricted. Previously analyzed data showed that most TCR beta V segments were productive at a frequency of about 90% or about 30%.

The PCR was carried out with 60 Vbeta primers and 13 Jbeta primers. TCRdb's copy holds only in-frame clones and misses some; the assay was immunoSEQ multiplex PCR. The specimen's table records some 51,000 clones. This TCR came from a man aged 50 to 59 in good health and CMV-seropositive. The sequenced sample was PBMCs.

The CDR3 DNA sequence: TGTGCCATCAACGGACAGGGTCGGAACACTGAAGCTTTCTTT. This encodes CAINGQGRNTEAFF. This rearrangement joins TRBV10-3 to TRBJ1-1, with TRBD1 matching 8 bases. With 7 bases clipped from V and 1 base from J, the junction kept 5 bases outside the gene matches. The length of the CDR3 is 14 residues. The germline CDR1 and CDR2 sequences are ENHRY and SYGVKD.